These 15 T cell receptor beta chains were all obtained from the same sample, sequenced in a study of Ad26.COV2.S vaccination and SARS-CoV-2 variants. Treatment given: roughly 18 received Ad26.COV2.S at low or high dose, single or two shots; about 5 received placebo; per-sample allocation not given. The investigators took samples on day 63 after the first vaccine or placebo injection. The data were produced by immunoSEQ multiplex PCR, yet TCRdb's version contains in-frame clones alone and is incomplete. The data contain almost 400,000 clones, about 91% of them singletons. This sample comprised peripheral blood, obtained in a trial of Ad26.COV2.S vaccine versus placebo. The receptors originated from a person aged 18-65 years who received the Ad26.COV2.S COVID-19 vaccine or a placebo.

This clone was counted between two and nine times. The rearrangement uses TRBV28 and TRBJ2-3; weak D call: TRBD2 (6 bases). The CDR3 is made up of 15 amino acids. V shed 3 bases and J shed 2 bases, with 12 bases lying between them. Germline lookup yields CDR1 MDHEN and CDR2 SYDVKM. In DNA, the CDR3 is TGTGCCAGCAGTTTGGCGGGAAGCCACACAGATACGCAGTATTTT. Its translation: CASSLAGSHTDTQYF. The complete variable domain, with remaining parts taken from reference TRBV28 and TRBJ2-3, reads DVKVTQSSRYLVKRTGEKVFLECVQDMDHENMFWYRQDPGLGLRLIYFSYDVKMKEKGDIPEGYSVSREKKERFSLILESASTNQTSMYLCASSLAGSHTDTQYFGPGTRLTVL.

This chain uses TRBV5-1 with TRBJ2-1; 11 bases match TRBD2. Germline-derived CDR1 and CDR2 are SGHRS and YFSETQ. Trimming took 4 bases from V and 12 from J; bases not matched to a gene: 9. The CDR3 spans 14 residues. CDR3 region: CASSTRLAGRGQFF. CDR3 bases: TGCGCCAGCAGCACGCGACTAGCGGGGAGAGGGCAGTTCTTC. Variable domain in full (rest from reference TRBV5-1 and TRBJ2-1): KAGVTQTPRYLIKTRGQQVTLSCSPISGHRSVSWYQQTPGQGLQFLFEYFSETQRNKGNFPGRFSGRQFSNSRSEMNVSTLELGDSALYLCASSTRLAGRGQFFGPGTRLTVL.

This chain uses TRBV3-1 (or the pseudogene TRBV3-2) with TRBJ2-2; possibly TRBD2 for D (5 bases). This CDR3 region has 18 residues. With 4 bases removed from V and 2 bases from J, the gap between germline ends came to 20 bases. Germline CDR1 is LGHDT and CDR2 is YNNKEL (reference sequence). CDR3 region: CASSLTDRRLTNTGELFF. DNA of the CDR3: TGTGCCAGCAGCCTAACGGACCGGAGACTAACTAACACCGGGGAGCTGTTTTTT.

This chain connects TRBV5-6 to TRBJ2-7; the D is unclear. Trimming cost V 0 bases and J 4 bases, with 11 bases left between them. The CDR3 contains 14 residues. The germline V gene encodes CDR1 SGHDT and CDR2 YYEEEE. In DNA, the CDR3 is TGTGCCAGCAGCTTGGGGCCGGATCCATACGAGCAGTACTTC. Translating gives CASSLGPDPYEQYF.

This chain connects TRBV6-5 to TRBJ1-6, with D perhaps TRBD1 (5 bases). V lost 0 bases and J 9 bases, leaving 12 bases between the germline ends. The CDR3 consists of 15 residues. Germline V gene sequence: CDR1 MNHEY, CDR2 SVGAGI. Here the CDR3 DNA reads TGTGCCAGCAGTTACTCTGCGGTCCAGGGTTCACCCCTCCACTTT. As protein: CASSYSAVQGSPLHF.

The gene calls are TRBV7-2 and TRBJ2-7, with unresolved D. The CDR3 extends over 11 amino acids. Per the germline V gene, CDR1 is SGHTA and CDR2 is FQGNSA. V was trimmed by 2 bases and J by 3 bases, leaving 2 bases between them. The CDR3 loop reads CASSLLYEQYF. The CDR3 nucleotides read TGTGCCAGCAGCTTACTCTACGAGCAGTACTTC. The entire variable domain, with the rest obtained from reference TRBV7-2 and TRBJ2-7, is as follows: GAGVSQSPSNKVTEKGKDVELRCDPISGHTALYWYRQSLGQGLEFLIYFQGNSAPDKSGLPSDRFSAERTGGSVSTLTIQRTQQEDSAVYLCASSLLYEQYFGPGTRLTVT.

This rearrangement joins TRBV6-6 to TRBJ1-1; D possibly corresponds to TRBD1 (6 bases). Germline CDR1 is MNHNY and CDR2 is SVGAGI (reference sequence). This CDR3 is built from 12 residues. V was pared by 2 bases and J by 8 bases, with 9 bases between. The DNA of the CDR3 is TGTGCCAGCAGTTACCAGGGGATGGAAGCTTTCTTT. Translating gives CASSYQGMEAFF.

CDR3 residues: CASSDRENTEAFF. For the CDR3, the DNA is TGTGCCAGCAGCGACAGGGAGAACACTGAAGCTTTCTTT. The genes are TRBV6-2 or TRBV6-3 and TRBJ1-1, with 7 nucleotides matching TRBD1. V dropped 6 bases and J dropped 1; count of bases not matched to a gene: 2. This CDR3 has 13 amino acids. Germline-derived CDR1 and CDR2 are MNHEY and SVGEGT.

This clone was counted a few times. The genes are TRBV30 and TRBJ2-1, with no clear D. The germline gives CDR1 GTSNPN, CDR2 SVGIG (reference sequence). The germline V and J ends were trimmed by 0 bases and 3 bases, with 6 bases remaining between them. CDR3 length equals 13 residues. Here the CDR3 reads CAWSVVDYNEQFF. Here the CDR3 DNA reads TGTGCCTGGAGTGTTGTCGACTACAATGAGCAGTTCTTC. Full variable domain (missing parts from reference TRBV30 and TRBJ2-1): SQTIHQWPATLVQPVGSPLSLECTVEGTSNPNLYWYRQAAGRGLQLLFYSVGIGQISSEVPQNLSASRPQDRQFILSSKKLLLSDSGFYLCAWSVVDYNEQFFGPGTRLTVL.

The chain is built from TRBV18 and TRBJ2-1, with 11 bases that match TRBD2. The CDR3 covers 17 residues. Looked up from germline, CDR1 is KGHSH and CDR2 is LQKENI. V gave up 0 bases and J gave up 4 bases; unmatched junction bases: 5. The CDR3 DNA reads as TGTGCCAGCTCACCACCTACTAGCGGGAGTCTTTACAATGAGCAGTTCTTC. Encoded protein: CASSPPTSGSLYNEQFF.

This chain connects TRBV7-2 to TRBJ2-1; TRBD2 agrees at 7 bases. The germline V gene encodes CDR1 SGHTA and CDR2 FQGNSA. V lost 3 bases to trimming and J lost 4 bases; unmatched junction nucleotides: 15. This CDR3 is 18 amino acids long. The chain's CDR3 is CASSFSGRGPGTYNEQFF. CDR3 DNA: TGTGCCAGCAGCTTTTCTGGGAGGGGTCCCGGGACTTACAATGAGCAGTTCTTC.

The V call is TRBV18, the J call TRBJ1-1; perhaps TRBD1 as D (6 bases). The V gene's germline CDR1 is KGHSH and CDR2 LQKENI. CDR3 length: 13 residues. Trimming pared 5 bases from V and 4 bases from J, leaving 11 bases between. CDR3 loop: CASSSQGGTEAFF. CDR3 sequence (DNA): TGTGCCAGCTCATCACAGGGTGGCACTGAAGCTTTCTTT.

A few counts support this clone. The rearrangement links TRBV6-1 to TRBJ1-4; D may be TRBD1 (6 bases). The CDR3 spans 16 residues. Germline-derived CDR1 and CDR2 are MNHNS and SASEGT. V was trimmed by 3 bases and J by 4 bases, leaving 15 bases between them. CDR3 nucleotide sequence: TGTGCCAGCAGTGATTCGGGGGGCGCCGGTAATGAAAAACTGTTTTTT. This translates into CASSDSGGAGNEKLFF.

V gene TRBV7-2 combines with J gene TRBJ2-5; 8 bases match TRBD2. CDR1 is SGHTA, CDR2 FQGNSA, per germline. There are 15 residues in the CDR3. The V segment lost 3 bases and the J segment 0 bases; nucleotides outside the gene matches: 3. This chain's CDR3 is CASSFRGGYQETQYF. CDR3 sequence (DNA): TGTGCCAGCAGCTTCCGGGGGGGGTACCAAGAGACCCAGTACTTC.

Concerning this clone itself: The junction differs from germline at one of its ends, possibly a read error. CDR3 residues: CRTESGRVGREQYF. The CDR3 DNA reads TGCCGGACTGAGAGCGGGAGGGTTGGTCGGGAGCAGTACTTC. The chain joins TRBV28 to TRBJ2-7; TRBD2 aligns across 10 bases. This CDR3 region has 14 residues. The germline V gene has CDR1 MDHEN and CDR2 SYDVKM.